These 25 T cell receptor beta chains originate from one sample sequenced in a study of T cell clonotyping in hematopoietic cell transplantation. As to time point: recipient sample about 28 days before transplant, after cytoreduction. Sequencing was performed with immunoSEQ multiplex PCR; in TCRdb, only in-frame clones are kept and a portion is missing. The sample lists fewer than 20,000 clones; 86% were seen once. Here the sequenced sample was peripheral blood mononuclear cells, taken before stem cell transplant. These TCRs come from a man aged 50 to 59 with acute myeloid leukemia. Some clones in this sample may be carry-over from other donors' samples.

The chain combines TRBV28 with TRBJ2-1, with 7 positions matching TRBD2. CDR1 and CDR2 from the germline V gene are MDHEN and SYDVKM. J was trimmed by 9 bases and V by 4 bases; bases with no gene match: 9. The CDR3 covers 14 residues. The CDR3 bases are TGTGCCAGCAGTTCTGGGGGGGGGTCAGGTGAGCAGTTCTTC. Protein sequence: CASSSGGGSGEQFF.

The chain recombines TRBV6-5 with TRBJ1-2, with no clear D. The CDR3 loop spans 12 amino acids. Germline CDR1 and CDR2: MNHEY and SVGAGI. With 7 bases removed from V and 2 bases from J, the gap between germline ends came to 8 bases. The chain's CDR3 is CASTRPNYGYTF. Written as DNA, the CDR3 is TGTGCCAGCACCCGTCCCAACTATGGCTACACCTTC.

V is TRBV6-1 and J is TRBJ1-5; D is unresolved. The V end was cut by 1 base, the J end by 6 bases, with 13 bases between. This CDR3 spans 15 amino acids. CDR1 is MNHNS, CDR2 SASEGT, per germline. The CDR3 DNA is TGTGCCAGCAGTGAAGGTTTTGGTTGGAGTCAGCCCCAGCATTTT. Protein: CASSEGFGWSQPQHF.

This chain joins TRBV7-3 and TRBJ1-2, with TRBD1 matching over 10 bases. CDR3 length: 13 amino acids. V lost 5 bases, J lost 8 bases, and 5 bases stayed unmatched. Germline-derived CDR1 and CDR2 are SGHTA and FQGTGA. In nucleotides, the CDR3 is TGTGCCAGCAGCCAGCAGACAGGGGGCGGCTACACCTTC. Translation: CASSQQTGGGYTF.

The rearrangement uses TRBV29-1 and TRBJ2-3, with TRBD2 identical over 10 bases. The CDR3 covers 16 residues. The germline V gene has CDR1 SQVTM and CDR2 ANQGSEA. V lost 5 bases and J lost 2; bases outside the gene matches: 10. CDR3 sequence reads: CSVRGSSGGNTDTQYF. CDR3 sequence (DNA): TGCAGCGTTAGAGGGTCTAGCGGGGGAAACACAGATACGCAGTATTTT.

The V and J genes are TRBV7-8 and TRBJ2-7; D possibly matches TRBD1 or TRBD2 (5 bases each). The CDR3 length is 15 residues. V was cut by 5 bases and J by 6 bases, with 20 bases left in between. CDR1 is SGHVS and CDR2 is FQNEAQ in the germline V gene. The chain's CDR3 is CASSPEPWDGVEQYF. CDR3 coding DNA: TGTGCCAGCAGCCCAGAGCCTTGGGACGGAGTCGAGCAGTACTTC.

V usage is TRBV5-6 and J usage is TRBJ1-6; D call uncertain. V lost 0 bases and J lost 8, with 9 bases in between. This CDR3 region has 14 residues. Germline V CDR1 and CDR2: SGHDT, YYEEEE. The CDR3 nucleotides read TGTGCCAGCAGCTTGGGGAGGGCGGATTCACCCCTCCACTTT. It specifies CASSLGRADSPLHF.

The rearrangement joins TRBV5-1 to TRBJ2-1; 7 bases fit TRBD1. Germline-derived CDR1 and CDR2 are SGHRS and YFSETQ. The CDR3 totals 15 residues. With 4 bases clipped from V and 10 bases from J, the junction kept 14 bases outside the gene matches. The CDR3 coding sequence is TGCGCCAGCAGCCCACCCGGGACAGCATATAACGAGCAGTTCTTC. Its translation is CASSPPGTAYNEQFF.

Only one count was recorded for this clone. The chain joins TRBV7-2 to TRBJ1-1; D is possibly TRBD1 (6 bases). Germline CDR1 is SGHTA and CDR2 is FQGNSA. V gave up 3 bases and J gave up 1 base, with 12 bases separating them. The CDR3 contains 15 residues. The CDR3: CASSFTLDRNTEAFF. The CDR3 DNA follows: TGTGCCAGCAGCTTCACCCTGGACAGGAACACTGAAGCTTTCTTT.

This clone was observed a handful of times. The CDR3: CASTGTGSTGELFF. The DNA for the CDR3 is TGTGCCAGCACCGGGACAGGGAGCACCGGGGAGCTGTTTTTT. The genes are TRBV6-1 and TRBJ2-2; 9 nucleotides agree with TRBD1. Trimming cost V 7 bases and J 4 bases; bases outside gene matches: 4. Germline V gene sequence: CDR1 MNHNS, CDR2 SASEGT. The CDR3 extends over 14 amino acids.

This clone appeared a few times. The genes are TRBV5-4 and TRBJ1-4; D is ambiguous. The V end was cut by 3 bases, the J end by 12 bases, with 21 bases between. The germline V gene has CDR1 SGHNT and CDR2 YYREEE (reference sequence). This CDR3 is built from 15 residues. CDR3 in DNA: TGTGCCAGCAGCTCTAATCCGGAAGCCCGGCCCCAACTGTTTTTT. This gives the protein CASSSNPEARPQLFF.

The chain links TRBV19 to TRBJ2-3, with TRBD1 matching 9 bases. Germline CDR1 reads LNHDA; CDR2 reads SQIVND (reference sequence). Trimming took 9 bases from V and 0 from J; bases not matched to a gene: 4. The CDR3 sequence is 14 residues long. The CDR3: CASRDRASTDTQYF. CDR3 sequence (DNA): TGTGCCAGCCGGGACAGGGCCAGCACAGATACGCAGTATTTT.

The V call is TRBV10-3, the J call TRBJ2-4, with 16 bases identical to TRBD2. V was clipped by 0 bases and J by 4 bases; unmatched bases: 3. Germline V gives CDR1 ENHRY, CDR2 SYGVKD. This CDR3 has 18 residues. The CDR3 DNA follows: TGTGCCATCAGTGAGTCGGCGGGACTAGCGGGGGGGAAAAACATTCAGTACTTC. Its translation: CAISESAGLAGGKNIQYF.

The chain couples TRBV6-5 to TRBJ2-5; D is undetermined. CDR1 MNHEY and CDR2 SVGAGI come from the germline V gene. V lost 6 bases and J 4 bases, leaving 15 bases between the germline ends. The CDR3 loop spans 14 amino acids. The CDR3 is CASRKVIPRETQYF. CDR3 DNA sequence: TGTGCCAGCAGAAAGGTGATCCCCCGAGAGACCCAGTACTTC.

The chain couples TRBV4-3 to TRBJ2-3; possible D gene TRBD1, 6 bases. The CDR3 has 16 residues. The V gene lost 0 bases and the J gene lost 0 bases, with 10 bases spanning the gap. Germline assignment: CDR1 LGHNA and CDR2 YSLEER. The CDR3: CASSQDQGYSTDTQYF. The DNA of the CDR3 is TGCGCCAGCAGCCAAGATCAGGGGTATAGCACAGATACGCAGTATTTT.

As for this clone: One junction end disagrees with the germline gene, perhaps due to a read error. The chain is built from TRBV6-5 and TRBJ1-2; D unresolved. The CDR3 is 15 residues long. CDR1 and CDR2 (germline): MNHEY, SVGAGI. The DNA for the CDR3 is TGTGCCAGCGGTTACTCGGGCAGGACGAACTATGGCTACACCTTC. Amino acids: CASGYSGRTNYGYTF.

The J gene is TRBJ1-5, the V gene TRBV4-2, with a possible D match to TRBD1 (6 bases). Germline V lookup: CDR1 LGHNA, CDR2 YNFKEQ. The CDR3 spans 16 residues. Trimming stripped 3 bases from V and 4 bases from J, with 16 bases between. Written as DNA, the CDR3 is TGTGCCAGCAGCCAGGGTTACAGGGATAGGAATCAGCCCCAGCATTTT. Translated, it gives CASSQGYRDRNQPQHF.

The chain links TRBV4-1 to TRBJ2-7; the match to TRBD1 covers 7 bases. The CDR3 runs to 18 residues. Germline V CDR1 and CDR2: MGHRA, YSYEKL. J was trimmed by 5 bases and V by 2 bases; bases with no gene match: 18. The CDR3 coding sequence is TGCGCCAGCAGCCAACCTACAACCTTTGACAGGGCTGTCCACGAGCAGTACTTC. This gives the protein CASSQPTTFDRAVHEQYF.

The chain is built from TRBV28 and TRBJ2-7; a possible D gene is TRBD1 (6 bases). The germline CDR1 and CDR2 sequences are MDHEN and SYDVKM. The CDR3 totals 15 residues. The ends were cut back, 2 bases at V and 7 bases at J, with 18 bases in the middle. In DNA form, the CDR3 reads TGTGCCAGCAGTTTACCAGGGGTGACGGGTGTGGAGCAGTACTTC. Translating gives CASSLPGVTGVEQYF. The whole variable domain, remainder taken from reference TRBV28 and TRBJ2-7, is DVKVTQSSRYLVKRTGEKVFLECVQDMDHENMFWYRQDPGLGLRLIYFSYDVKMKEKGDIPEGYSVSREKKERFSLILESASTNQTSMYLCASSLPGVTGVEQYFGPGTRLTVT.

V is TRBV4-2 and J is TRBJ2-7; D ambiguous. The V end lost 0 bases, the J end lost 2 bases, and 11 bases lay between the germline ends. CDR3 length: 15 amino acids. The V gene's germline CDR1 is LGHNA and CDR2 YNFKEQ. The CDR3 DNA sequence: TGTGCCAGCAGCCAAGAGCCCAAAACCCCCTACGAGCAGTACTTC. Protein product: CASSQEPKTPYEQYF.

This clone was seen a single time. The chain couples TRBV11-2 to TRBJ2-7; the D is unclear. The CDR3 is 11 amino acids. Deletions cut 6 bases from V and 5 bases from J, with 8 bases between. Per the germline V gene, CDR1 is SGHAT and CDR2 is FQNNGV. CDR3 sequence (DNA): TGTGCCAGCAGATATGGGGACGAGCAGTACTTC. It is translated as CASRYGDEQYF.

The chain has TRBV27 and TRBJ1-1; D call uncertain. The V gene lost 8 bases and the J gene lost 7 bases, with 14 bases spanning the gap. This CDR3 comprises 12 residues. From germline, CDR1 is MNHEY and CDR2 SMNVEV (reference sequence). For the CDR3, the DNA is TGTGCCAGCCGTGCCCTAAATGGTGAAGCTTTCTTT. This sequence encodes CASRALNGEAFF.

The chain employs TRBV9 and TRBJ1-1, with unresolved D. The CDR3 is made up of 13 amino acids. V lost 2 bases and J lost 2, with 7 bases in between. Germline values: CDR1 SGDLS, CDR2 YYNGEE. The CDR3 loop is CASSVSTNTEAFF. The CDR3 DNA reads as TGTGCCAGCAGCGTTTCTACCAACACTGAAGCTTTCTTT.

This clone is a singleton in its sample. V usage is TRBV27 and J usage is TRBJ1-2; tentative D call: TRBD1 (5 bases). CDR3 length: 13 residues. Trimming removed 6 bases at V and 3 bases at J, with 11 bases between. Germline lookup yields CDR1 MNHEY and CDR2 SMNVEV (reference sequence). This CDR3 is CASRQDGDYGYTF. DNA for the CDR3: TGTGCCAGCAGACAGGACGGGGACTATGGCTACACCTTC.

The CDR3 loop is CASSLATGRTDTQYF. The CDR3 nucleotides read TGTGCCAGCAGCTTAGCAACAGGTCGCACAGATACGCAGTATTTT. This chain joins TRBV7-6 and TRBJ2-3; tentatively, D is TRBD1 (5 bases). V was clipped by 0 bases and J by 1 base, with 8 bases between them. Germline V gene sequence: CDR1 SGHVS, CDR2 FNYEAQ. The CDR3 covers 15 residues.